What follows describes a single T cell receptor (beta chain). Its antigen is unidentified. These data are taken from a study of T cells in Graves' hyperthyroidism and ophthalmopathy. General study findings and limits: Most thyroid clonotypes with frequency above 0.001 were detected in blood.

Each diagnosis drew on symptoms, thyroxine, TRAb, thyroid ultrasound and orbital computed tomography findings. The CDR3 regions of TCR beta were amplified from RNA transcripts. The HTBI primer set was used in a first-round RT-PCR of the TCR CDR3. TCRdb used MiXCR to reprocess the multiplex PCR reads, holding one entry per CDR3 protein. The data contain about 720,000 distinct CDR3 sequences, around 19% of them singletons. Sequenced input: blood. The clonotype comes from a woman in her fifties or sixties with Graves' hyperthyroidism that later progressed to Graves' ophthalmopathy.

As DNA, the CDR3 is TGTGCCAGCAGCTCAACGGGGGAAAAACTGTTTTTT. Translated, it gives CASSSTGEKLFF. The rearrangement uses TRBV11-2 and TRBJ1-4; no reliable D call. This CDR3 comprises 12 residues. The V end was cut by 4 bases, the J end by 8 bases, with 8 bases between. CDR1 is SGHAT and CDR2 is FQNNGV in the germline V gene.